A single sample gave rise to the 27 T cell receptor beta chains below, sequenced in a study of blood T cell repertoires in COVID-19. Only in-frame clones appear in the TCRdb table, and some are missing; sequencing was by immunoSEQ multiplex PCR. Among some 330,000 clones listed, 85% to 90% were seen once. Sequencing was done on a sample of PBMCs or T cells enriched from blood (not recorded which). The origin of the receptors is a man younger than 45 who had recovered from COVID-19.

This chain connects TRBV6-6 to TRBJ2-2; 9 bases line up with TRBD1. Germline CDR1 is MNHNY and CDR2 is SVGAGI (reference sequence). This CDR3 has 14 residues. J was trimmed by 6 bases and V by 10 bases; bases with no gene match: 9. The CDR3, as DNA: TGTGCCACCAAAGACAGGGGGGACGCCGGGGAGCTGTTTTTT. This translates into CATKDRGDAGELFF.

The CDR3 DNA is TGTGCCAGCACCCCTAGGGGACAGGGAGCCTACGAGCAGTACTTC. As protein: CASTPRGQGAYEQYF. The chain has TRBV5-4 and TRBJ2-7; 9 bases align to TRBD1. V lost 6 bases and J lost 2; bases outside the gene matches: 9. The CDR3 consists of 15 residues. Germline V gene data show CDR1 as SGHNT and CDR2 as YYREEE (reference sequence). The variable domain in full, with the rest retrieved from reference TRBV5-4 and TRBJ2-7, is ETGVTQSPTHLIKTRGQQVTLRCSSQSGHNTVSWYQQALGQGPQFIFQYYREEENGRGNFPPRFSGLQFPNYSSELNVNALELDDSALYLCASTPRGQGAYEQYFGPGTRLTVT.

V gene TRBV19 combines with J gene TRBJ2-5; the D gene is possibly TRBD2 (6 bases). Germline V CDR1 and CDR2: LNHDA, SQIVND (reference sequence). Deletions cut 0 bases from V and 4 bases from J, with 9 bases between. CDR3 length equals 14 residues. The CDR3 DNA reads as TGTGCCAGTAGTATAGATTCCGGGGGAGAGACCCAGTACTTC. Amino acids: CASSIDSGGETQYF.

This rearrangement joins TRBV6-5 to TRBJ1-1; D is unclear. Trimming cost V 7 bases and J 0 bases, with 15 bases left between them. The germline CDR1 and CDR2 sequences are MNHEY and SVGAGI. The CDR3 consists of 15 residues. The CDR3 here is CASTTRLIMNTEAFF. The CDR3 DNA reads TGTGCCAGCACTACTAGGTTAATCATGAACACTGAAGCTTTCTTT.

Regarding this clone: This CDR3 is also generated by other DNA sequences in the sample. CDR3 sequence reads: CASSLVGGNTEAFF. In nucleotides, the CDR3 is TGCGCCAGCAGCTTGGTAGGGGGGAACACTGAAGCTTTCTTT. The chain links TRBV5-1 to TRBJ1-1; weak D call: TRBD1 (6 bases). The V end was cut by 0 bases, the J end by 1 base, with 7 bases between. Looked up from germline, CDR1 is SGHRS and CDR2 is YFSETQ. This CDR3 comprises 14 residues.

The CDR3 DNA is TGCGCCAGCAGCTTGAGTGACTATTCCGTCCGCCGGAATGAGCAGTTCTTC. As protein: CASSLSDYSVRRNEQFF. The rearrangement joins TRBV5-1 to TRBJ2-1, with a weak D call TRBD2 (5 bases). CDR1 SGHRS and CDR2 YFSETQ come from the germline V gene. V was cut by 1 base and J by 7 bases, with 21 bases left in between. There are 17 residues in the CDR3.

The CDR3 spells CASSLGTGPQETQYF. CDR3 bases: TGTGCCAGCTCACTGGGGACAGGGCCCCAAGAGACCCAGTACTTC. The chain joins TRBV18 to TRBJ2-5, with 9 bases fitting TRBD1. Germline loops: CDR1 KGHSH, CDR2 LQKENI. The CDR3 totals 15 residues. The V and J ends lost 4 bases and 1 base, in that order; junction bases with no gene match: 4.

The CDR3 DNA follows: TGTGCCAGTAGTATAGGAACTGGACAGGCATCTTCACCCCTCCACTTT. Translation gives CASSIGTGQASSPLHF. The chain carries TRBV19 and TRBJ1-6; 7 bases fit TRBD1. J gave up 9 bases and V 1 base, and 9 bases lay outside the gene matches. Germline lookup yields CDR1 LNHDA and CDR2 SQIVND (reference sequence). CDR3 length: 16 amino acids.

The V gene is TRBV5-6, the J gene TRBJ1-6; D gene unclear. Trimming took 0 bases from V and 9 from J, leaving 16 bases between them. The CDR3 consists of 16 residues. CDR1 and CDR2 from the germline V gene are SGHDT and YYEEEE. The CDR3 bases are TGTGCCAGCAGCTTGGCCGGGTTTGGAATTGGTTCACCCCTCCACTTT. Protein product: CASSLAGFGIGSPLHF.

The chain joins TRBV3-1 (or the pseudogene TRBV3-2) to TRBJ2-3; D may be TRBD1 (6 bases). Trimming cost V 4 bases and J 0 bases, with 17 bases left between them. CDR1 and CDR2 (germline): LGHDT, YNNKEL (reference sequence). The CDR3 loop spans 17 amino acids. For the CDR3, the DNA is TGTGCCAGCAGCCCGAAGAACGACAGGATAAGCACAGATACGCAGTATTTT. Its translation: CASSPKNDRISTDTQYF.

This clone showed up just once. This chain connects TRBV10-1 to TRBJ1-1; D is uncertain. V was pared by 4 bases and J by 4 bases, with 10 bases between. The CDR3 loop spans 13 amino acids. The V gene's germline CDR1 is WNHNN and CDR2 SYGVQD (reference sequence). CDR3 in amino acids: CASSAGFGTEAFF. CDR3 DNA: TGCGCCAGCAGTGCGGGATTTGGCACTGAAGCTTTCTTT.

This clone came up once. This CDR3 reads CASSQERTGHLYEQYF. The CDR3 nucleotides read TGTGCCAGCAGCCAAGAGAGGACAGGGCACCTCTACGAGCAGTACTTC. The chain uses TRBV3-1 (or the pseudogene TRBV3-2) and TRBJ2-7; 8 bases line up with TRBD1. J gave up 3 bases and V 0 bases, and 7 bases lay outside the gene matches. CDR3 length: 16 amino acids. CDR1 and CDR2 (germline): LGHDT, YNNKEL (reference sequence).

The CDR3 coding sequence is TGTGCCAGCAGCCCCAGGGGCGGGAGATACGGCGAGCAGTACTTC. This codes for CASSPRGGRYGEQYF. The chain recombines TRBV7-2 with TRBJ2-7; tentative D call: TRBD2 (7 bases). V gave up 5 bases and J gave up 6 bases, with 20 bases separating them. The germline gives CDR1 SGHTA, CDR2 FQGNSA. This CDR3 has 15 amino acids. Full variable domain (outside the CDR3, taken from reference TRBV7-2 and TRBJ2-7): GAGVSQSPSNKVTEKGKDVELRCDPISGHTALYWYRQSLGQGLEFLIYFQGNSAPDKSGLPSDRFSAERTGGSVSTLTIQRTQQEDSAVYLCASSPRGGRYGEQYFGPGTRLTVT.

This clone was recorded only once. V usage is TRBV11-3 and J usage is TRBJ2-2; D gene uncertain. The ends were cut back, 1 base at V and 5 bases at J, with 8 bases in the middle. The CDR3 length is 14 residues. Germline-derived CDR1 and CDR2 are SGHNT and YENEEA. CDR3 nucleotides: TGTGCCAGCAGCTTAGGGGTCAGGACCGGGGAGCTGTTTTTT. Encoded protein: CASSLGVRTGELFF. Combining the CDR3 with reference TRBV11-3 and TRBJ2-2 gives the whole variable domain EAGVVQSPRYKIIEKKQPVAFWCNPISGHNTLYWYLQNLGQGPELLIRYENEEAVDDSQLPKDRFSAERLKGVDSTLKIQPAELGDSAVYLCASSLGVRTGELFFGEGSRLTVL.

DNA for the CDR3: TGTGCCAGTAGTATTTCGGGAAGACGTGAGCAGTTCTTC. Translation: CASSISGRREQFF. V usage is TRBV19 and J usage is TRBJ2-1; the D gene is possibly TRBD2 (5 bases). In germline, CDR1 is LNHDA, CDR2 SQIVND (reference sequence). CDR3 length: 13 residues. Deletions cut 3 bases from V and 9 bases from J, with 12 bases between.

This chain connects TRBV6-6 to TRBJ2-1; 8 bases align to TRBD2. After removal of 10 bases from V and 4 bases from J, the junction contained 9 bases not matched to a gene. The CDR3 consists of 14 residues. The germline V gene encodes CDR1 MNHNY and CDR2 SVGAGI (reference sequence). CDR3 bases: TGTGCCACCCGAGGAGCTAGCGGGTACAATGAGCAGTTCTTC. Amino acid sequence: CATRGASGYNEQFF.

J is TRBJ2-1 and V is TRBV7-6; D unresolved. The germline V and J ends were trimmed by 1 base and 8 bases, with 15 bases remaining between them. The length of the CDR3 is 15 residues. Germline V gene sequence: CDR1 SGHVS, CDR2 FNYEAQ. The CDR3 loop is CASSLERGSGDEQFF. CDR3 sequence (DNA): TGTGCCAGCAGCTTAGAAAGAGGATCTGGCGATGAGCAGTTCTTC. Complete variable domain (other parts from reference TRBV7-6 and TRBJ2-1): GAGVSQSPRYKVTKRGQDVALRCDPISGHVSLYWYRQALGQGPEFLTYFNYEAQQDKSGLPNDRFSAERPEGSISTLTIQRTEQRDSAMYRCASSLERGSGDEQFFGPGTRLTVL.

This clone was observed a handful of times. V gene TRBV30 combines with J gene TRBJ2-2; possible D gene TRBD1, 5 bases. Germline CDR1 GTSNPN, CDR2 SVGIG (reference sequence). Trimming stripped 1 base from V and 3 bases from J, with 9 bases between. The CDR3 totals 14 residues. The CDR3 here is CAWSADRYTGELFF. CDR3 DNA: TGTGCCTGGAGTGCAGACAGATACACCGGGGAGCTGTTTTTT.

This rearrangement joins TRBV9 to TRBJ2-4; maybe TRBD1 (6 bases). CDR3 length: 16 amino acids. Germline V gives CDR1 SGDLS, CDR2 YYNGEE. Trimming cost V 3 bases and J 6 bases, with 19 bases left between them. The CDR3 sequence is CASSAQRGTTGNIQYF. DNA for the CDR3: TGTGCCAGCAGCGCACAAAGGGGGACGACCGGAAACATTCAGTACTTC.

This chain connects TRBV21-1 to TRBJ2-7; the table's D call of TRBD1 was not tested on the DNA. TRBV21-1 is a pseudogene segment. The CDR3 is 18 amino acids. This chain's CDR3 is CAGVCGDRSDFSSYEQYF. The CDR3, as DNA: TGTGCCGGCGTTTGCGGTGACAGGTCGGATTTTAGCTCCTACGAGCAGTACTTC.

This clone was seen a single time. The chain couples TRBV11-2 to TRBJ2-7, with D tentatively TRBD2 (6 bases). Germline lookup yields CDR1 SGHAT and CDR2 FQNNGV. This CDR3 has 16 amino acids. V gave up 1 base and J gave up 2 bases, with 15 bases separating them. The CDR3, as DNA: TGTGCCAGCAGCTTAGGCGGGATCCCTCGGGCCTACGAGCAGTACTTC. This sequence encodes CASSLGGIPRAYEQYF.

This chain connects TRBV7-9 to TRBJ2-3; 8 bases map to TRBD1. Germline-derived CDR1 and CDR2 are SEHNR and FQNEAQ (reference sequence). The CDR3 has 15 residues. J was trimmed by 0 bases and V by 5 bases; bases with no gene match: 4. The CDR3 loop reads CASSDTGGSTDTQYF. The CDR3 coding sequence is TGTGCCAGCAGCGATACAGGGGGTAGCACAGATACGCAGTATTTT.

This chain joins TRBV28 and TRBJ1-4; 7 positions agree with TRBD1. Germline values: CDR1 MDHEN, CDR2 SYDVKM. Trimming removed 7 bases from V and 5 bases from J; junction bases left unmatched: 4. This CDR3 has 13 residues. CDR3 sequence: CASMGQLNEKLFF. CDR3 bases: TGTGCCAGCATGGGACAGTTAAATGAAAAACTGTTTTTT.

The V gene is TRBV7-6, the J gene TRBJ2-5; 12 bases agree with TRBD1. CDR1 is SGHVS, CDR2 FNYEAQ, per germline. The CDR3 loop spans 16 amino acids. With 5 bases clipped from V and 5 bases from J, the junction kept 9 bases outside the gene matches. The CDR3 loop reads CASSRGTGGFGETQYF. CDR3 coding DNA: TGTGCCAGCAGCCGGGGGACAGGGGGCTTCGGGGAGACCCAGTACTTC.

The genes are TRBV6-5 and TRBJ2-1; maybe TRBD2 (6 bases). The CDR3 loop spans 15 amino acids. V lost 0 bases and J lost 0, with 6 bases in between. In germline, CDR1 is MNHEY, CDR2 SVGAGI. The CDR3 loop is CASSYSAGSYNEQFF. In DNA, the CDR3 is TGTGCCAGCAGTTACTCAGCGGGCTCCTACAATGAGCAGTTCTTC.

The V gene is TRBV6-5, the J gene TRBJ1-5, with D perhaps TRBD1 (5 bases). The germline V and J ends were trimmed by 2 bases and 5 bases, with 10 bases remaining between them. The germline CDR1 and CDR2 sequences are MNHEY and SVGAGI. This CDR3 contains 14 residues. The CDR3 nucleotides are TGTGCCAGCAGTTACGGGGCGAGAGATCAGCCCCAGCATTTT. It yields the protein CASSYGARDQPQHF.

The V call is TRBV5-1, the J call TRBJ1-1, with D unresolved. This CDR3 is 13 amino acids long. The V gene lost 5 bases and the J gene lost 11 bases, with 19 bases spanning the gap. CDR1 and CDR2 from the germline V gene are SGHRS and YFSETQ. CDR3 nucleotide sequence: TGCGCCAGCAGGAATATTCGAGGGCCTCGGGCTTTCTTT. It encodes CASRNIRGPRAFF.